This TCR beta chain was retrieved from a study of blood T cells in healthy people across ages. General study points: The CMV status of each donor remained undetermined, and this could have confounded shifts in expanded clonotypes. When set beside aged donors, long-lived donors presented more naive CD4+ cells and higher diversity.

A second 7 to 11 cycle PCR used barcoded and J-beta primers. Every sample produced at least 3 million CDR3-containing paired-end reads. MiXCR was run by TCRdb on the 5' RACE reads, yielding one entry per CDR3 protein. This repertoire shows some 1.1 million distinct CDR3 sequences, under 40% found once; its top ten account for around 13%. A note on this clonotype: What it recognizes is unknown.

What was sequenced was blood. This TCR came from a man between 18 and 35 years old in good health.

The CDR3 DNA follows: TGCAGTGCTCCACCTAGGACTCTCGGCACAGATACGCAGTATTTT. Its translation is CSAPPRTLGTDTQYF. The chain has TRBV20-1 and TRBJ2-3; the D gene is possibly TRBD2 (5 bases). Germline values: CDR1 DFQATT, CDR2 SNEGSKA (reference sequence). The CDR3 covers 15 residues. V was clipped by 5 bases and J by 1 base, with 16 bases between them.